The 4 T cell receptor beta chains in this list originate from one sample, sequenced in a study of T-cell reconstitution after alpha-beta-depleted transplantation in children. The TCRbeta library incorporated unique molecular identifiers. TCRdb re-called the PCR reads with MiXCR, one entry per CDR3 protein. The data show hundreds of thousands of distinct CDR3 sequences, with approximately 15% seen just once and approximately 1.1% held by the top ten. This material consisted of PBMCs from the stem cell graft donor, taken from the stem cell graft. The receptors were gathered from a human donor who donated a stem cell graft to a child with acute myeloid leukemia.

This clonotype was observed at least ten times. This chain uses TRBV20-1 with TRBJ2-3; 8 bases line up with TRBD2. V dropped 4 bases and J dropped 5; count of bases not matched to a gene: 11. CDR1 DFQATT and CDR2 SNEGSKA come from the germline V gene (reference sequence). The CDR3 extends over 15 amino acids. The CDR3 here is CSATNSRGGRDTQYF. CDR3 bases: TGCAGTGCTACAAATAGCCGGGGGGGAAGAGATACGCAGTATTTT.

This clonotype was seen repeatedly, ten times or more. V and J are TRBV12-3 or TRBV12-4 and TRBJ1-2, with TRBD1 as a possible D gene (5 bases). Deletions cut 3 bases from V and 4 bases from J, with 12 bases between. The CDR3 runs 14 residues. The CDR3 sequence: CASSLTVSSYGYTF. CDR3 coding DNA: TGTGCCAGCAGTTTGACAGTCTCGTCCTATGGCTACACCTTC.

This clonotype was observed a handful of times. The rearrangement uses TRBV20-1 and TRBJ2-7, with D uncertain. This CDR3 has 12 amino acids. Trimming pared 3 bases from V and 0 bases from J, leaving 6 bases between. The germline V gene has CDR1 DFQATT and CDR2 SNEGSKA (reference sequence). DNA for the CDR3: TGCAGTGCTAGTACAGTCTCCTACGAGCAGTACTTC. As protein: CSASTVSYEQYF.

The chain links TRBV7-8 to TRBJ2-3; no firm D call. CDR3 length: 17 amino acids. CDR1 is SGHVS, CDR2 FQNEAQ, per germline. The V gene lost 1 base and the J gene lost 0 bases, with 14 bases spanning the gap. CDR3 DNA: TGTGCCAGCAGCTTAGATGGTACTTACTCTAGCACAGATACGCAGTATTTT. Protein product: CASSLDGTYSSTDTQYF.